These 28 T cell receptor beta chains originate from one sample sequenced in a study of blood T cell repertoires in COVID-19. Libraries were prepared by immunoSEQ multiplex PCR; TCRdb keeps only in-frame clonotypes and omits some of them. The sample lists over 150,000 clones; 70% to 90% were seen once. The sequenced sample was peripheral blood. The receptors come from a woman older than 75 with COVID-19, enrolled during active disease.

This chain joins TRBV5-1 and TRBJ2-1; 9 positions agree with TRBD1. V dropped 3 bases and J dropped 5; count of bases not matched to a gene: 6. This CDR3 comprises 15 residues. Germline lookup yields CDR1 SGHRS and CDR2 YFSETQ. CDR3 nucleotide sequence: TGCGCCAGCAGCTCCGGCGGGACAGGGAACAATGAGCAGTTCTTC. Amino acid sequence: CASSSGGTGNNEQFF.

The chain couples TRBV5-6 to TRBJ1-2; D not certain. The CDR3 is 16 residues long. Germline CDR1 SGHDT, CDR2 YYEEEE. The V gene lost 3 bases and the J gene lost 6 bases, with 21 bases spanning the gap. CDR3 sequence reads: CASSSAGLYPRDGYTF. The CDR3 DNA reads as TGTGCCAGCAGCTCCGCGGGTCTTTACCCGAGGGATGGCTACACCTTC.

The V call is TRBV5-3, the J call TRBJ2-7, with TRBD1 identical over 9 bases. TRBV5-3 is an ORF; its function is uncertain. Germline trimming cut 0 bases from V and 6 bases from J; bases unmatched to any gene: 7. CDR3 size: 15 residues. CDR3 protein: CARSLATGGRIEQYF. The CDR3 DNA follows: TGTGCCAGAAGCTTGGCTACAGGGGGCCGCATCGAGCAGTACTTC.

The table lists this clone with a few counts. The chain uses TRBV2 and TRBJ1-1; a weak D match, TRBD1 (5 bases). CDR3 size: 13 residues. Trimming took 7 bases from V and 10 from J, leaving 19 bases between them. Germline V gives CDR1 SNHLY, CDR2 FYNNEI. The CDR3 loop reads CASTQGTIPGAFF. The CDR3 coding sequence is TGTGCCAGCACCCAGGGAACTATCCCGGGAGCTTTCTTT.

In its sample, this clone was seen a few times. The rearrangement links TRBV19 to TRBJ2-7; possibly TRBD2 for D (5 bases). Trimming took off 5 bases at V and 5 bases at J, with 13 bases between the two ends. Germline lookup yields CDR1 LNHDA and CDR2 SQIVND (reference sequence). CDR3 length: 13 residues. As DNA, the CDR3 is TGTGCCAGTAGTGCCATACCCGGGGACGAGCAGTACTTC. It yields the protein CASSAIPGDEQYF.

This clone was observed a single time. The chain has TRBV19 and TRBJ1-5, with 7 nucleotides matching TRBD1. The V gene end was trimmed by 3 bases and the J gene end by 4 bases; junction bases not matched to a gene: 3. This CDR3 has 14 amino acids. Germline V gives CDR1 LNHDA, CDR2 SQIVND (reference sequence). CDR3 residues: CASSITGVNQPQHF. Written as DNA, the CDR3 is TGTGCCAGTAGTATTACAGGGGTAAATCAGCCCCAGCATTTT.

The chain joins TRBV18 to TRBJ1-2; the D is unclear. The CDR3 totals 14 residues. Trimming stripped 6 bases from V and 7 bases from J, with 18 bases between. Germline V gene lookup returns CDR1 KGHSH and CDR2 LQKENI. The CDR3: CASSIVGREAGYTF. The CDR3 DNA reads as TGTGCCAGCTCTATCGTAGGGAGGGAGGCTGGCTACACCTTC.

The chain's CDR3 is CASMRSFTDTQYF. For the CDR3, the DNA is TGTGCCAGCATGAGAAGCTTCACAGATACGCAGTATTTT. The rearrangement joins TRBV6-5 to TRBJ2-3; D unresolved. V lost 7 bases, J lost 2 bases, and 10 bases lay in between. In germline, CDR1 is MNHEY, CDR2 SVGAGI. The CDR3 spans 13 residues.

This clone was seen once. This specimen includes other DNA sequences encoding the same CDR3. The chain joins TRBV19 to TRBJ2-5; 10 nucleotides agree with TRBD1. Germline V gives CDR1 LNHDA, CDR2 SQIVND (reference sequence). The CDR3 totals 15 residues. Trimming at V came to 4 bases and at J to 5 bases, leaving 7 bases not matched to a gene. CDR3 sequence: CASSKLGTGEETQYF. The DNA of the CDR3 is TGTGCCAGTAGTAAACTCGGGACAGGGGAGGAGACCCAGTACTTC.

The gene calls are TRBV25-1 and TRBJ1-3; D is uncertain. Germline CDR1 reads MGHDK; CDR2 reads SYGVNS. This CDR3 comprises 15 residues. Trimming pared 7 bases from V and 2 bases from J, leaving 15 bases between. The CDR3 loop is CASTSPGGPGNTIYF. CDR3 nucleotides: TGTGCCAGCACCTCCCCGGGAGGGCCTGGAAACACCATATATTTT.

V usage is TRBV19 and J usage is TRBJ2-3, with D maybe TRBD2 (6 bases). The germline V gene encodes CDR1 LNHDA and CDR2 SQIVND (reference sequence). This CDR3 contains 14 residues. V was shortened by 6 bases and J by 1 base, with 11 bases between the two germline ends. In nucleotides, the CDR3 is TGTGCCAGTAGCCAAGGAGGGGGCACAGATACGCAGTATTTT. Its translation: CASSQGGGTDTQYF.

The chain has TRBV6-5 and TRBJ1-5; D uncertain. Germline CDR1 reads MNHEY; CDR2 reads SVGAGI. V lost 6 bases and J lost 0, with 9 bases in between. This CDR3 has 14 residues. CDR3 sequence (DNA): TGTGCCAGCAGGGCAGATATTAGCAATCAGCCCCAGCATTTT. This encodes CASRADISNQPQHF.

This clone appeared a few times. The V and J genes are TRBV7-3 and TRBJ2-6, with D perhaps TRBD1 (5 bases). Trimming pared 2 bases from V and 0 bases from J, leaving 11 bases between. This CDR3 has 17 amino acids. CDR1 is SGHTA and CDR2 is FQGTGA in the germline V gene. The CDR3 protein is CASSLGAQGSGANVLTF. DNA of the CDR3: TGTGCCAGCAGCTTAGGTGCCCAGGGCTCTGGGGCCAACGTCCTGACTTTC.

The chain employs TRBV9 and TRBJ1-3; no reliable D call. V lost 3 bases and J 2 bases, leaving 12 bases between the germline ends. This CDR3 is built from 15 residues. The germline V gene encodes CDR1 SGDLS and CDR2 YYNGEE. The CDR3 DNA is TGTGCCAGCAGCGCAAATACAGTGGCTGGAAACACCATATATTTT. The encoded protein is CASSANTVAGNTIYF.

The chain is built from TRBV2 and TRBJ2-3; D not resolved. This CDR3 region has 12 residues. V dropped 2 bases and J dropped 3 bases, with 3 bases sitting between them. Looked up from germline, CDR1 is SNHLY and CDR2 is FYNNEI. CDR3 in amino acids: CASSERTDTQYF. Here the CDR3 DNA reads TGTGCCAGCAGTGAACGGACAGATACGCAGTATTTT.

The rearrangement links TRBV2 to TRBJ1-5; no clear D gene. V was cut by 2 bases and J by 5 bases, with 7 bases left in between. The CDR3 extends over 13 amino acids. Looked up from germline, CDR1 is SNHLY and CDR2 is FYNNEI. The CDR3 DNA sequence: TGTGCCAGCAGTGAATACCCGGATCAGCCCCAGCATTTT. This codes for CASSEYPDQPQHF.

The rearrangement links TRBV10-3 to TRBJ2-3; 8 bases are shared with TRBD1. The CDR3 totals 14 residues. CDR1 is ENHRY, CDR2 SYGVKD, per germline. The junction had 6 bases not matched to a gene; V was cut back by 4 bases and J by 6 bases. For the CDR3, the DNA is TGTGCCATCAGTGCTTCGACAGGGGTGGATACGCAGTATTTT. This encodes CAISASTGVDTQYF.

The rearrangement links TRBV28 to TRBJ2-1, with 8 bases identical to TRBD1. The germline V gene encodes CDR1 MDHEN and CDR2 SYDVKM. V lost 6 bases, J lost 6 bases, and 10 bases stayed unmatched. The CDR3 runs 15 residues. CDR3 DNA sequence: TGTGCCAGCAGCTCTAGGACAGGGAGTCCCAATGAGCAGTTCTTC. This codes for CASSSRTGSPNEQFF.

The chain recombines TRBV3-1 (or the pseudogene TRBV3-2) with TRBJ2-1, with TRBD2 as a possible D gene (6 bases). The CDR3 is 15 amino acids. V was cut by 3 bases and J by 3 bases, with 12 bases left in between. Per germline, CDR1 LGHDT and CDR2 YNNKEL (reference sequence). The CDR3 DNA sequence: TGTGCCAGCAGCCACAGGGCGGGACTCTACAATGAGCAGTTCTTC. Translating gives CASSHRAGLYNEQFF.

This sequence joins TRBV9 and TRBJ2-5; 7 bases are shared with TRBD1. With V trimmed by 4 bases and J by 2 bases, 5 bases remained unmatched. The germline V gene encodes CDR1 SGDLS and CDR2 YYNGEE. This CDR3 has 14 residues. The CDR3 here is CASSPPGQQETQYF. The CDR3, as DNA: TGTGCCAGCAGCCCACCGGGACAGCAAGAGACCCAGTACTTC.

The chain is built from TRBV19 and TRBJ2-3, with TRBD1 matching 9 bases. The CDR3 sequence is 13 residues long. The J segment lost 4 bases and the V segment lost 9 bases, leaving 5 bases of the junction unmatched. Germline CDR1 and CDR2: LNHDA and SQIVND (reference sequence). CDR3 sequence reads: CASSTGGADTQYF. The CDR3 DNA is TGTGCCAGCAGCACAGGGGGCGCAGATACGCAGTATTTT. The full variable domain, rest sourced from reference TRBV19 and TRBJ2-3, is DGGITQSPKYLFRKEGQNVTLSCEQNLNHDAMYWYRQDPGQGLRLIYYSQIVNDFQKGDIAEGYSVSREKKESFPLTVTSAQKNPTAFYLCASSTGGADTQYFGPGTRLTVL.

CDR3 DNA: TGTGCCAGCAAAACCGGGACAGGGTCTTTTGGCTACACCTTC. This codes for CASKTGTGSFGYTF. The chain employs TRBV27 and TRBJ1-2, with 9 bases that match TRBD1. Germline V lookup: CDR1 MNHEY, CDR2 SMNVEV (reference sequence). The CDR3 extends over 14 amino acids. J gave up 7 bases and V 7 bases, and 10 bases lay outside the gene matches.

The chain has TRBV5-1 and TRBJ2-1; 11 bases are a match to TRBD1. The CDR3 runs to 15 residues. Trimming at V came to 0 bases and at J to 7 bases, leaving 3 bases not matched to a gene. The germline V gene encodes CDR1 SGHRS and CDR2 YFSETQ. This CDR3 reads CASSLAGQGGNEQFF. The CDR3 DNA sequence: TGCGCCAGCAGCTTGGCGGGACAGGGGGGGAATGAGCAGTTCTTC.

The chain joins TRBV7-3 to TRBJ1-1, with a tentative D call TRBD1 (6 bases). Per germline, CDR1 SGHTA and CDR2 FQGTGA. The V gene lost 5 bases and the J gene lost 1 base, with 11 bases spanning the gap. The CDR3 runs 14 residues. The CDR3 region has the DNA TGTGCCAGCAGCCCCGGACAGCGGAACACTGAAGCTTTCTTT. It encodes CASSPGQRNTEAFF.

The chain links TRBV5-1 to TRBJ2-1; 8 nucleotides line up with TRBD2. The CDR3 covers 15 residues. Germline values: CDR1 SGHRS, CDR2 YFSETQ. J gave up 5 bases and V 6 bases, and 10 bases lay outside the gene matches. The CDR3 sequence is CASKQAGAGDNEQFF. In nucleotides, the CDR3 is TGCGCCAGCAAACAAGCGGGAGCTGGGGACAATGAGCAGTTCTTC.

CDR3 nucleotides: TGTGCCAGCAGAAAAACCAAGGGGTCTGGCTTGAAGCCCCAGCATTTT. This translates into CASRKTKGSGLKPQHF. This chain uses TRBV28 with TRBJ1-5, with D perhaps TRBD1 (5 bases). Germline V CDR1 and CDR2: MDHEN, SYDVKM. Trimming removed 6 bases at V and 8 bases at J, with 23 bases between. CDR3 length: 16 amino acids.

The chain is built from TRBV7-3 and TRBJ2-7, with 8 bases fitting TRBD1. V dropped 5 bases and J dropped 2; count of bases not matched to a gene: 2. This CDR3 is built from 13 residues. CDR1 and CDR2 (germline): SGHTA, FQGTGA. The DNA of the CDR3 is TGTGCCAGCAGCGCGACAGGGGCCTACGAGCAGTACTTC. Protein product: CASSATGAYEQYF.

The chain has TRBV20-1 and TRBJ2-1; 7 bases match TRBD2. The trim removed 6 bases at V and 8 bases at J, leaving 4 bases unmatched. The germline V gene encodes CDR1 DFQATT and CDR2 SNEGSKA (reference sequence). This CDR3 spans 11 amino acids. CDR3 nucleotides: TGCAGTGCCGGGGGGTTATATGAGCAGTTCTTC. This gives the protein CSAGGLYEQFF.